This T cell receptor beta chain is from a study of cytomegalovirus exposure and HLA in healthy donors. Looked up from germline, CDR1 is GTSNPN and CDR2 is SVGIG (reference sequence). The CDR3 loop spans 13 amino acids. PCR used 60 Vbeta primers and 13 Jbeta primers. TCRdb's copy holds only in-frame clones and misses some; the assay was immunoSEQ multiplex PCR. The repertoire includes some 100,000 clones, 65% to 80% of them detected once, and over 12% sits in the top ten. Broader study findings: What a later analysis showed was that several of the most significant clusters appeared linked to common viral pathogens. For TCR beta chains, V- and J-gene trimming was later linked to a missense DCLRE1C variant.

Concerning this clone itself: Its specificity is not known.

This clonotype was obtained from a woman aged 70-85 years in good health and CMV-seropositive. The sample taken for sequencing was PBMCs. The chain joins TRBV30 to TRBJ1-5, with TRBD1 as a possible D gene (6 bases). CDR3 DNA sequence: TGTGCTTTGGACAACAGGGTCGGGCAGCCCCAGCATTTT. Translation gives CALDNRVGQPQHF.